A single sample is the source of the 8 T cell receptor beta chains below, sequenced in a study of T cell responses to AZD1222 COVID-19 vaccine. Sequencing used immunoSEQ multiplex PCR; TCRdb keeps in-frame clones, though not all of them. This sample has 150,000 to 200,000 clones, with around 94% found just once. Sequencing was performed on peripheral blood, taken 28 days after the second AZD1222 dose. Receptors originate from an adult who received the AZD1222 COVID-19 vaccine.

The J gene is TRBJ2-5, the V gene TRBV18; 9 bases fit TRBD2. Trimming removed 4 bases from V and 4 bases from J; junction bases left unmatched: 7. This CDR3 region has 15 residues. Germline V lookup: CDR1 KGHSH, CDR2 LQKENI. CDR3 DNA sequence: TGTGCCAGCTCACGGACTAGCGACTTATCAGAGACCCAGTACTTC. Residues: CASSRTSDLSETQYF.

This chain connects TRBV21-1 to TRBJ1-2; the tabulated D call, TRBD1, remains unverified against the DNA. TRBV21-1 is a listed pseudogene. CDR3 length: 14 amino acids. The CDR3: CASSTSGGAGGYTF. As DNA, the CDR3 is TGTGCCAGCAGCACCTCAGGGGGCGCAGGTGGCTACACCTTC.

This sequence joins TRBV4-1 and TRBJ1-1, with D uncertain. In germline, CDR1 is MGHRA, CDR2 YSYEKL. This CDR3 is built from 15 residues. Deletions cut 0 bases from V and 1 base from J, with 9 bases between. Here the CDR3 DNA reads TGCGCCAGCAGCCAAGAGTCTGGGCCGAACACTGAAGCTTTCTTT. Encoded protein: CASSQESGPNTEAFF.

V and J are TRBV2 and TRBJ2-7; perhaps TRBD1 as D (6 bases). The CDR3 is 13 residues long. Germline V gives CDR1 SNHLY, CDR2 FYNNEI. The V end lost 3 bases, the J end lost 1 base, and 7 bases lay between the germline ends. CDR3 in DNA: TGTGCCAGCAGTGAGGGGGCGTCCTACGAGCAGTACTTC. Its translation is CASSEGASYEQYF.

The chain is built from TRBV5-8 and TRBJ2-1; D not resolved. Trimming left V 0 bases short and J 3 bases short, with 7 bases between. Germline V lookup: CDR1 SGHTS, CDR2 YDEGEE. The length of the CDR3 is 14 residues. This CDR3 reads CASSLVGFYNEQFF. CDR3 nucleotide sequence: TGTGCCAGCAGCTTGGTGGGGTTCTACAATGAGCAGTTCTTC.

The rearrangement links TRBV18 to TRBJ2-3; D perhaps matches TRBD2 (5 bases). CDR3 size: 16 residues. CDR1 and CDR2 (germline): KGHSH, LQKENI. With 4 bases removed from V and 0 bases from J, the gap between germline ends came to 14 bases. The CDR3: CASSRMDFASTDTQYF. The CDR3 DNA reads as TGTGCCAGCTCACGGATGGACTTCGCTAGCACAGATACGCAGTATTTT.

This sequence joins TRBV6-5 and TRBJ2-2; D call uncertain. The CDR3 length is 14 residues. Germline CDR1 MNHEY, CDR2 SVGAGI. V was cut by 2 bases and J by 3 bases, with 7 bases left in between. CDR3: CASSYMQHTGELFF. For the CDR3, the DNA is TGTGCCAGCAGTTACATGCAGCACACCGGGGAGCTGTTTTTT.

V usage is TRBV6-1 and J usage is TRBJ2-7; D remains unclear. V dropped 3 bases and J dropped 6 bases, with 3 bases sitting between them. The germline gives CDR1 MNHNS, CDR2 SASEGT. The CDR3 length is 10 residues. The CDR3 sequence is CASSEPEQYF. CDR3 in DNA: TGTGCCAGCAGTGAGCCCGAGCAGTACTTC.